The next 28 T cell receptor beta chains were all read from a single sample in a study of cytomegalovirus exposure and HLA in healthy donors. Both 60 Vbeta primers and 13 Jbeta primers went into the PCR. Some clones are missing from TCRdb's copy, which holds only in-frame ones; the method was immunoSEQ multiplex PCR. The table records some 180,000 clones, more than 65% of them present only once. The specimen was PBMCs. These receptors all stem from a girl aged 2 to 10 in good health and CMV-seropositive.

In DNA, the CDR3 is TGTGCCAGCAGTCGCCGCCAGCCAGGTGTAGCAACTAATGAAAAACTGTTTTTT. It codes for CASSRRQPGVATNEKLFF. This sequence joins TRBV28 and TRBJ1-4, with D hard to call. This CDR3 contains 18 residues. Trimming removed 5 bases from V and 0 bases from J, with 19 bases in between. CDR1 and CDR2 (germline): MDHEN, SYDVKM.

CDR3 in DNA: TGTGCCATATCAAAACGGTTTCGGGAGACCCAGTACTTC. Its translation is CAISKRFRETQYF. The rearrangement uses TRBV6-5 and TRBJ2-5; D remains unclear. This CDR3 region has 13 residues. Trimming left V 10 bases short and J 5 bases short, with 17 bases between. From germline, CDR1 is MNHEY and CDR2 SVGAGI.

The chain uses TRBV21-1 and TRBJ2-2; TRBD1 was called by the table and not checked on the DNA. TRBV21-1 is designated a pseudogene. This CDR3 is built from 15 residues. This CDR3 reads CASSKNTGRSGELFF. The CDR3 bases are TGTGCCAGCAGCAAAAACACAGGGCGGTCCGGGGAGCTGTTTTTT.

The chain employs TRBV5-6 and TRBJ2-3, with 10 bases matching TRBD2. With V trimmed by 4 bases and J by 2 bases, 10 bases remained unmatched. The CDR3 is 17 residues long. Germline V gives CDR1 SGHDT, CDR2 YYEEEE. For the CDR3, the DNA is TGTGCCAGCAGCAACATAATTACTAGCGGGGTCACAGATACGCAGTATTTT. This codes for CASSNIITSGVTDTQYF.

The V gene is TRBV9, the J gene TRBJ2-7; TRBD2 aligns across 11 bases. From germline, CDR1 is SGDLS and CDR2 YYNGEE. The CDR3 is 16 residues long. J gave up 7 bases and V 0 bases, and 9 bases lay outside the gene matches. The DNA of the CDR3 is TGTGCCAGCAGCGTAGACCCTAGCGGGAGGTCGGGGGAGCAGTACTTC. The encoded protein is CASSVDPSGRSGEQYF.

V is TRBV30 and J is TRBJ2-2; no clear D gene. Germline V gives CDR1 GTSNPN, CDR2 SVGIG (reference sequence). CDR3 length: 13 residues. The V and J ends lost 0 bases and 4 bases respectively, with 6 bases between them. DNA for the CDR3: TGTGCCTGGAGTGTACGTAGCACCGGGGAGCTGTTTTTT. Residues: CAWSVRSTGELFF.

The chain carries TRBV30 and TRBJ1-1; TRBD1 might be the D (5 bases). V gave up 4 bases and J gave up 7 bases, with 16 bases separating them. Germline V gene sequence: CDR1 GTSNPN, CDR2 SVGIG (reference sequence). This CDR3 has 13 residues. CDR3 loop: CAWISTGGGEAFF. The CDR3 coding sequence is TGTGCCTGGATATCGACCGGGGGGGGTGAAGCTTTCTTT.

The chain couples TRBV30 to TRBJ2-7; 7 bases are shared with TRBD1. The V and J ends lost 8 bases and 3 bases, in that order; junction bases with no gene match: 10. From germline, CDR1 is GTSNPN and CDR2 SVGIG (reference sequence). There are 13 residues in the CDR3. The CDR3 DNA reads as TGTGCCACAACCGGGACAGACCTCTACGAGCAGTACTTC. Translating gives CATTGTDLYEQYF.

This clone was observed a single time. V is TRBV28 and J is TRBJ1-2; D uncertain. Trimming removed 8 bases at V and 2 bases at J, with 9 bases between. Germline-derived CDR1 and CDR2 are MDHEN and SYDVKM. The CDR3 extends over 12 amino acids. CDR3 loop: CASSPGNYGYTF. DNA for the CDR3: TGTGCCAGCTCCCCGGGGAACTATGGCTACACCTTC.

This clone has more than one count but fewer than ten. This chain joins TRBV7-6 and TRBJ2-7; 12 bases map to TRBD1. The CDR3 is made up of 14 amino acids. Per the germline V gene, CDR1 is SGHVS and CDR2 is FNYEAQ. V lost 3 bases, J lost 6 bases, and 3 bases stayed unmatched. For the CDR3, the DNA is TGTGCCAGCAGCTTGGGACAGGGGGCTTTCGAGCAGTACTTC. Its translation: CASSLGQGAFEQYF.

The chain recombines TRBV25-1 with TRBJ2-1; weak D call: TRBD1 (5 bases). Germline V lookup: CDR1 MGHDK, CDR2 SYGVNS. This CDR3 region has 14 residues. V shed 0 bases and J shed 6 bases, with 9 bases lying between them. CDR3 loop: CASSEYATGNEQFF. The CDR3 coding sequence is TGTGCCAGCAGTGAATATGCCACAGGCAATGAGCAGTTCTTC.

The chain recombines TRBV19 with TRBJ2-1; perhaps TRBD1 as D (6 bases). CDR3 length equals 14 residues. Germline-derived CDR1 and CDR2 are LNHDA and SQIVND (reference sequence). V was clipped by 6 bases and J by 4 bases, with 13 bases between them. In nucleotides, the CDR3 is TGTGCCAGTAGGACAGGACCCTTTTACAATGAGCAGTTCTTC. This codes for CASRTGPFYNEQFF.

The CDR3 spells CASSLGGGPNTEAFF. In nucleotides, the CDR3 is TGTGCCAGCAGCTTAGGAGGGGGCCCGAACACTGAAGCTTTCTTT. The chain links TRBV11-2 to TRBJ1-1, with 7 bases fitting TRBD1. The CDR3 is made up of 15 amino acids. V lost 1 base, J lost 1 base, and 3 bases stayed unmatched. CDR1 is SGHAT and CDR2 is FQNNGV in the germline V gene.

The chain links TRBV5-6 to TRBJ1-2, with D unresolved. V lost 6 bases and J 5 bases, leaving 14 bases between the germline ends. Germline V gene sequence: CDR1 SGHDT, CDR2 YYEEEE. The CDR3 totals 13 residues. The CDR3: CASTSDFGYGYTF. The CDR3, as DNA: TGTGCCAGCACCTCCGACTTCGGGTATGGCTACACCTTC.

J is TRBJ2-6 and V is TRBV2, with TRBD2 as a possible D gene (5 bases). V was clipped by 6 bases and J by 3 bases, with 21 bases between them. The CDR3 loop spans 18 amino acids. Germline CDR1 is SNHLY and CDR2 is FYNNEI. The CDR3 DNA reads as TGTGCCAGCAGCGACTATGAGACGTCTTTTTATGGGGCCAACGTCCTGACTTTC. It is translated as CASSDYETSFYGANVLTF.

This sequence joins TRBV2 and TRBJ2-7, with TRBD1 matching 9 bases. CDR1 is SNHLY and CDR2 is FYNNEI in the germline V gene. V gave up 6 bases and J gave up 4 bases; unmatched junction bases: 16. This CDR3 is built from 17 residues. The CDR3, as DNA: TGTGCCAGCAGCTTGAAGTGGACAGGGGTCTTCGGGTACGAGCAGTACTTC. The encoded protein is CASSLKWTGVFGYEQYF.

The chain combines TRBV2 with TRBJ1-4; a weak D match, TRBD1 (5 bases). Germline V gives CDR1 SNHLY, CDR2 FYNNEI. The CDR3 is made up of 14 amino acids. Trimming removed 6 bases at V and 2 bases at J, with 10 bases between. CDR3 coding DNA: TGTGCCAGCAGGGCAGGGTTTACTAATGAAAAACTGTTTTTT. Translating it yields CASRAGFTNEKLFF.

The CDR3, as DNA: TGTGCCAGCACCCCCTCGGGGTCCTACAATGAGCAGTTCTTC. Residues: CASTPSGSYNEQFF. V and J are TRBV7-3 and TRBJ2-1; a possible D gene is TRBD2 (5 bases). CDR3 length: 14 amino acids. Germline CDR1 is SGHTA and CDR2 is FQGTGA. V dropped 7 bases and J dropped 1 base, with 11 bases sitting between them. The full variable domain, its missing parts supplied by reference TRBV7-3 and TRBJ2-1, is GAGVSQTPSNKVTEKGKYVELRCDPISGHTALYWYRQSLGQGPEFLIYFQGTGAADDSGLPNDRFFAVRPEGSVSTLKIQRTERGDSAVYLCASTPSGSYNEQFFGPGTRLTVL.

The chain joins TRBV9 to TRBJ2-2; a weak D match, TRBD2 (6 bases). The ends were cut back, 3 bases at V and 4 bases at J, with 13 bases in the middle. Germline values: CDR1 SGDLS, CDR2 YYNGEE. The CDR3 has 15 amino acids. The CDR3 sequence is CASSALAPATGELFF. DNA of the CDR3: TGTGCCAGCAGCGCCCTAGCGCCTGCCACCGGGGAGCTGTTTTTT. Drawing the rest from reference TRBV9 and TRBJ2-2, the complete variable domain is DSGVTQTPKHLITATGQRVTLRCSPRSGDLSVYWYQQSLDQGLQFLIQYYNGEERAKGNILERFSAQQFPDLHSELNLSSLELGDSALYFCASSALAPATGELFFGEGSRLTVL.

The chain couples TRBV7-9 to TRBJ2-1; no clear D gene. This CDR3 is 12 amino acids long. Germline V gives CDR1 SEHNR, CDR2 FQNEAQ (reference sequence). Trimming took 0 bases from V and 16 from J, leaving 13 bases between them. CDR3 bases: TGTGCCAGCAGCTTAGCGGCCCGGCAGGCATTCTTC. Protein product: CASSLAARQAFF.

The chain employs TRBV19 and TRBJ1-1; D remains ambiguous. The length of the CDR3 is 14 residues. Germline loops: CDR1 LNHDA, CDR2 SQIVND (reference sequence). V shed 5 bases and J shed 0 bases, with 10 bases lying between them. The CDR3 coding sequence is TGTGCCAGTAGTGCTGGTATAGTGAACACTGAAGCTTTCTTT. It codes for CASSAGIVNTEAFF.

V and J are TRBV6-5 and TRBJ1-2; possible D gene TRBD1, 6 bases. CDR1 is MNHEY and CDR2 is SVGAGI in the germline V gene. Trimming removed 5 bases at V and 8 bases at J, with 15 bases between. The CDR3 runs to 13 residues. CDR3 protein: CASSPIRGDGYTF. As DNA, the CDR3 is TGTGCCAGCAGTCCCATCAGGGGAGACGGCTACACCTTC.

The V call is TRBV2, the J call TRBJ1-3; unclear D gene. Germline values: CDR1 SNHLY, CDR2 FYNNEI. Trimming left V 8 bases short and J 4 bases short, with 15 bases between. The CDR3 totals 14 residues. CDR3 loop: CASSGWREGNTIYF. In nucleotides, the CDR3 is TGTGCCAGCTCTGGGTGGCGGGAAGGAAACACCATATATTTT.

The J gene is TRBJ1-1, the V gene TRBV4-1, with 7 bases lining up with TRBD1. V lost 1 base, J lost 4 bases, and 12 bases stayed unmatched. Per the germline V gene, CDR1 is MGHRA and CDR2 is YSYEKL. This CDR3 contains 17 residues. CDR3 in DNA: TGCGCCAGCAGCCAAGCGGACAGGTGGAGACTGAGCACTGAAGCTTTCTTT. Its protein product is CASSQADRWRLSTEAFF.

A remark on this clone: This likely came from a read error, as a far larger clone is one base away. The rearrangement joins TRBV6-5 to TRBJ1-4, with D unresolved. CDR1 and CDR2 (germline): MNHEY, SVGAGI. V lost 5 bases, J lost 10 bases, and 17 bases lay in between. CDR3 size: 14 residues. CDR3 loop: CASSEWFNARKLFF. The CDR3 DNA sequence: TGTGCCAGCAGTGAATGGTTTAACGCGAGAAAACTGTTTTTT.

The rearrangement joins TRBV2 to TRBJ2-5; 8 bases map to TRBD2. The CDR3 loop spans 14 amino acids. Germline V gene lookup returns CDR1 SNHLY and CDR2 FYNNEI. Trimming removed 6 bases from V and 5 bases from J; junction bases left unmatched: 8. The CDR3 region is CASSGRTSWETQYF. CDR3 bases: TGTGCCAGCAGCGGCAGGACTAGCTGGGAGACCCAGTACTTC.

DNA of the CDR3: TGTGCCAGCAGTTCCCGACAGATTGAAAAACTGTTTTTT. The encoded protein is CASSSRQIEKLFF. The V gene is TRBV27, the J gene TRBJ1-4; a weak D match, TRBD1 (5 bases). The germline CDR1 and CDR2 sequences are MNHEY and SMNVEV (reference sequence). The CDR3 length is 13 residues. The V gene lost 4 bases and the J gene lost 7 bases, with 10 bases spanning the gap.

V is TRBV7-3 and J is TRBJ2-1, with TRBD2 matching over 11 bases. Germline V gives CDR1 SGHTA, CDR2 FQGTGA. The V segment lost 5 bases and the J segment 2 bases; nucleotides outside the gene matches: 5. The CDR3 covers 16 residues. The chain's CDR3 is CASSQTSGGTYNEQFF. In DNA, the CDR3 is TGTGCCAGCAGCCAAACTAGCGGGGGCACCTACAATGAGCAGTTCTTC.